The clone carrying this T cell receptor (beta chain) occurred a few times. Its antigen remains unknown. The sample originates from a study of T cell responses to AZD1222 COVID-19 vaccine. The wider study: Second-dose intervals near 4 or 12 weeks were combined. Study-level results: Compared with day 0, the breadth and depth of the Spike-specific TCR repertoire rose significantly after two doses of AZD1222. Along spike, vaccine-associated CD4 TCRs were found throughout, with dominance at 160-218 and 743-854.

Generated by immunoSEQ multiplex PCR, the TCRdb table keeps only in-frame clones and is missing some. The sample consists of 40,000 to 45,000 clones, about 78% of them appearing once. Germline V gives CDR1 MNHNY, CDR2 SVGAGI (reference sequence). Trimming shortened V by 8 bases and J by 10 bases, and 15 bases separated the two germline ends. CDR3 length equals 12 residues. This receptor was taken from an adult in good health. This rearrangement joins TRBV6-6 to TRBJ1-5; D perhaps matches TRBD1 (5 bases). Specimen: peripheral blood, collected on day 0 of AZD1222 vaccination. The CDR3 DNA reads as TGTGCCAGCCGACCTGGGCAGGGTCCCCAGCATTTT. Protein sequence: CASRPGQGPQHF.